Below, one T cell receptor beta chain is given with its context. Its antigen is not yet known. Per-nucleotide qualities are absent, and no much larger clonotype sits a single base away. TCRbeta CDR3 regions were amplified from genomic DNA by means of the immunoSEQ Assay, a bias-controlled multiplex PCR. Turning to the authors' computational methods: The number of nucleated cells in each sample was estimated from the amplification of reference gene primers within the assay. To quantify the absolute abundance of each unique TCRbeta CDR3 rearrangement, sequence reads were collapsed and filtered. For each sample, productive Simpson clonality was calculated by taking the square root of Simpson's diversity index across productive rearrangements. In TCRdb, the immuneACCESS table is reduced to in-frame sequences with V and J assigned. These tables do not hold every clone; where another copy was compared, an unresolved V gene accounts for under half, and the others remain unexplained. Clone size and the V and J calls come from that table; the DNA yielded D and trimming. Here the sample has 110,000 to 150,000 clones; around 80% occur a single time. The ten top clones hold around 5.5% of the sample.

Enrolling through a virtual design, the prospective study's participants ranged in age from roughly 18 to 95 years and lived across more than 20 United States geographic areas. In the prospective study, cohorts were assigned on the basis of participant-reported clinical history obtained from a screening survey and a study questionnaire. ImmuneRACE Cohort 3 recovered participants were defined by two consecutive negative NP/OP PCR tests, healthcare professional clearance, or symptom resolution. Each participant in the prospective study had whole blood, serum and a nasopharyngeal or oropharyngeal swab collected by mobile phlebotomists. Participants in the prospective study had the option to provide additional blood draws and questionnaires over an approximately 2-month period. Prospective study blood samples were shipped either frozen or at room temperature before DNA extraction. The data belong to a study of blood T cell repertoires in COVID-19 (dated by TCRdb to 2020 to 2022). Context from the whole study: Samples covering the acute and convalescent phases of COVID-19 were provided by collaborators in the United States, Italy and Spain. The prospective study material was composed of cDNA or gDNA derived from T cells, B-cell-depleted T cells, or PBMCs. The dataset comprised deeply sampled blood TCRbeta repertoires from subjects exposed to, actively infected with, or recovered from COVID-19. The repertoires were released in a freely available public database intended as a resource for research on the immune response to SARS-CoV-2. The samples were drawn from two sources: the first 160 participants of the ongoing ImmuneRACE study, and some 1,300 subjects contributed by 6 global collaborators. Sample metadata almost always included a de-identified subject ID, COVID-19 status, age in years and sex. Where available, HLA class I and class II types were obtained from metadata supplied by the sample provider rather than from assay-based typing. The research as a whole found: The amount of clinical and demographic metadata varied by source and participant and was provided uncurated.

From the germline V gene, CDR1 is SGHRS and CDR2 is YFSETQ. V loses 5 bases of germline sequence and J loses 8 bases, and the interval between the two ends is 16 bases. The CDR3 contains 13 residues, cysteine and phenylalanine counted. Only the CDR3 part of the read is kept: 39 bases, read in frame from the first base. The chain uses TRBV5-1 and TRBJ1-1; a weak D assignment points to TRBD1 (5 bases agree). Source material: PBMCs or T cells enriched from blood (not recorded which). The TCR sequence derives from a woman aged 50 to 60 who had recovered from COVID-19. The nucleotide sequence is TGCGCCAGCAGTAACCAGGGCACATCCGAAGCTTTCTTT. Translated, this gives CASSNQGTSEAFF.